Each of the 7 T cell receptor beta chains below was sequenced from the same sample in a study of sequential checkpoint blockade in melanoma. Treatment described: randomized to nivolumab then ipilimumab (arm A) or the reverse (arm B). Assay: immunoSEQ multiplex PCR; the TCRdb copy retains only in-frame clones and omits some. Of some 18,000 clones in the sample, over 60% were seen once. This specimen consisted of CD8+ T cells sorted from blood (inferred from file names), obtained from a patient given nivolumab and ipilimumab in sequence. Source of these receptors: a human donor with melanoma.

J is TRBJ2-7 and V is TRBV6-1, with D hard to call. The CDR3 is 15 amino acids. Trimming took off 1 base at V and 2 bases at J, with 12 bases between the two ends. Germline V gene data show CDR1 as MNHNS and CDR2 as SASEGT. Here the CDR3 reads CASSEEWSSPYEQYF. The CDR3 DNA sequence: TGTGCCAGCAGTGAAGAATGGAGTAGCCCCTACGAGCAGTACTTC.

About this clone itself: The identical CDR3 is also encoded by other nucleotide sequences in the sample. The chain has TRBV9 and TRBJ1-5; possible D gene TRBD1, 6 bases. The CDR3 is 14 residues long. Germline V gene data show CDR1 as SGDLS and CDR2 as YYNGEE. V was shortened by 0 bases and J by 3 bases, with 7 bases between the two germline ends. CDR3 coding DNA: TGTGCCAGCAGCGTAGGGGGGCCCAATCAGCCCCAGCATTTT. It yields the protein CASSVGGPNQPQHF.

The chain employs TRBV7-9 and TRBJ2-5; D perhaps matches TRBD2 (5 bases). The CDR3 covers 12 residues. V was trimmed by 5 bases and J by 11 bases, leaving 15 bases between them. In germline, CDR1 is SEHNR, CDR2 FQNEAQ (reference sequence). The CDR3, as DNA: TGTGCCAGCAGCGATAGCGACCGGGGTCAGTACTTC. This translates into CASSDSDRGQYF.

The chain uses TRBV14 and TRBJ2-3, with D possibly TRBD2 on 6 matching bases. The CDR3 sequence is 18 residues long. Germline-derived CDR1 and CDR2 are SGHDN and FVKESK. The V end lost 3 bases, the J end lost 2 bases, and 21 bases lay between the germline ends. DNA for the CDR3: TGTGCCAGCAGCCACCCTGAGGGGACTTATAGTTTCACAGATACGCAGTATTTT. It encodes CASSHPEGTYSFTDTQYF.

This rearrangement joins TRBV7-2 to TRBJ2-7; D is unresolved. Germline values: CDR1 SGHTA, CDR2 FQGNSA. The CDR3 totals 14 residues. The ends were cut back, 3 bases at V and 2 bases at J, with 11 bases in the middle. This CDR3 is CASSLSTPPYEQYF. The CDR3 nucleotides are TGTGCCAGCAGCTTGAGTACTCCCCCCTACGAGCAGTACTTC.

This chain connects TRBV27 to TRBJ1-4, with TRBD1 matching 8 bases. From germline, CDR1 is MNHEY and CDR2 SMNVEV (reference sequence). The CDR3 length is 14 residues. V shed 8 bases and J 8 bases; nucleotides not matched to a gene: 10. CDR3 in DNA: TGTGCCAGCTCAACCAGGGGGCCGTGGGAAAAACTGTTTTTT. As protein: CASSTRGPWEKLFF.

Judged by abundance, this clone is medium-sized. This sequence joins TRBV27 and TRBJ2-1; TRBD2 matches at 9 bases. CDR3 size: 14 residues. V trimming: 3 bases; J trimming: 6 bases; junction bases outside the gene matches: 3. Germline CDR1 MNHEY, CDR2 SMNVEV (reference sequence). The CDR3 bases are TGTGCCAGCAGTTTCCCAGCGGGGGGCAATGAGCAGTTCTTC. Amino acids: CASSFPAGGNEQFF.